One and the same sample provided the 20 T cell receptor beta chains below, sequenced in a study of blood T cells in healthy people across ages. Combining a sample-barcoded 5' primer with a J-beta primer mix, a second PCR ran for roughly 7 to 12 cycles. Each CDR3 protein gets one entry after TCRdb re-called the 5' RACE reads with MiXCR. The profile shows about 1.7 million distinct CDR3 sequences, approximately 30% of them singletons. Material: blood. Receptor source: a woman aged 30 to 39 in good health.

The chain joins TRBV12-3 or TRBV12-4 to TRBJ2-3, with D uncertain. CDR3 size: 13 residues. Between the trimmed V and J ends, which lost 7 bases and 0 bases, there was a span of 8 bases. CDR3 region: CASTVGSTDTQYF. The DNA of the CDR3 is TGTGCCAGCACGGTGGGAAGCACAGATACGCAGTATTTT.

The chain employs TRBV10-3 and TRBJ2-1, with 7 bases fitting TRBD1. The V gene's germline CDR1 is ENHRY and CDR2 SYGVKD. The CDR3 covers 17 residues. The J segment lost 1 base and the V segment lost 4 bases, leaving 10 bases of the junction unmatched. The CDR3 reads CAISAVQGRISYNEQFF. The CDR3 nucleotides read TGTGCCATCAGTGCGGTACAGGGGAGAATTTCCTACAATGAGCAGTTCTTC.

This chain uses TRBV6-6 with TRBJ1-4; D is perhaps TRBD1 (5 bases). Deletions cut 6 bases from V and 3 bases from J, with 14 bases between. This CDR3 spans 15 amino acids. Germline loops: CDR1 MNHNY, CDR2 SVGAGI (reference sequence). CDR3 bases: TGTGCCAGCAGCGTCGGCGGGACGGCTAATGAAAAACTGTTTTTT. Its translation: CASSVGGTANEKLFF.

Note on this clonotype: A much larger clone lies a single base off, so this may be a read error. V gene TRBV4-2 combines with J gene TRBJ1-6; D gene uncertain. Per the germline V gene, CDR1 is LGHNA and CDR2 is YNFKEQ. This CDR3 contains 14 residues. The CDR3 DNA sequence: TGTGCCAGCAGCCAAGAGGGGAGTTGGTCACCCTTCCACTTT. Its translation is CASSQEGSWSPFHF.

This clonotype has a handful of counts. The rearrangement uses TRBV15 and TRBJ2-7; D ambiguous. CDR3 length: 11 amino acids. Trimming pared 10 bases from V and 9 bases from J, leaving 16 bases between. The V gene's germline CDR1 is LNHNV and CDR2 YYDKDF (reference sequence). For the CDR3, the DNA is TGTGCCAGCGTCCGGGCCCCCGGGCAGTACTTC. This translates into CASVRAPGQYF.

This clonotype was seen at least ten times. CDR3 in DNA: TGCGCCAGCAGCCACCCTCTAGCGGGTCACTCCTACAATGAGCAGTTCTTC. Protein product: CASSHPLAGHSYNEQFF. The chain employs TRBV4-1 and TRBJ2-1, with 8 nucleotides matching TRBD2. This CDR3 is built from 17 residues. With 3 bases clipped from V and 0 bases from J, the junction kept 7 bases outside the gene matches. Germline V lookup: CDR1 MGHRA, CDR2 YSYEKL.

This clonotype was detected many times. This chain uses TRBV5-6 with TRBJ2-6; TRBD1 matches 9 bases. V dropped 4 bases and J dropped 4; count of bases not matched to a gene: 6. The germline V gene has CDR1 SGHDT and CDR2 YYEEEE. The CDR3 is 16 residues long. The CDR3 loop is CASSRDREIGANVLTF. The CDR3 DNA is TGTGCCAGCAGCAGGGACAGGGAGATCGGGGCCAACGTCCTGACTTTC.

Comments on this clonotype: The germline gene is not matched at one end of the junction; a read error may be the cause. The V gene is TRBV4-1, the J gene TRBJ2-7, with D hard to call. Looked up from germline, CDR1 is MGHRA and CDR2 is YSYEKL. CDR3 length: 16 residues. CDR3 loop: CARSQEFRGLIYEQYF. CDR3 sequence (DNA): TGCGCCCGCAGCCAAGAGTTTCGAGGCCTGATCTACGAGCAGTACTTC.

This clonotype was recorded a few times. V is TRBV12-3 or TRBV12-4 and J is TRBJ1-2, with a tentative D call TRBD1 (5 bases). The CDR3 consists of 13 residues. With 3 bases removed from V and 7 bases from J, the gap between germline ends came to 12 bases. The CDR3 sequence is CASSFGTAPGYTF. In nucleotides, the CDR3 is TGTGCCAGCAGTTTTGGGACCGCGCCTGGCTACACCTTC.

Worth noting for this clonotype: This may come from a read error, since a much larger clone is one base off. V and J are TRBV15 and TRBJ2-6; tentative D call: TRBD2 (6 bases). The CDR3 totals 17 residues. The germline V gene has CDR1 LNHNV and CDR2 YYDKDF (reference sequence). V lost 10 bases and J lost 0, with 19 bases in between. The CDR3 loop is CANITTPGGSGANVLTF. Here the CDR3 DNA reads TGTGCCAACATCACCACGCCCGGGGGCTCTGGGGCCAACGTCCTGACTTTC.

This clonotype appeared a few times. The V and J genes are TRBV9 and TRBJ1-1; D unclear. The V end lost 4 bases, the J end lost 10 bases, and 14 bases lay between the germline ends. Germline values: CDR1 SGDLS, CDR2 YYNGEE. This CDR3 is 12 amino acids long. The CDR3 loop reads CASSPRGGRAFF. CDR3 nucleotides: TGTGCCAGCAGCCCTCGGGGTGGGAGAGCTTTCTTT.

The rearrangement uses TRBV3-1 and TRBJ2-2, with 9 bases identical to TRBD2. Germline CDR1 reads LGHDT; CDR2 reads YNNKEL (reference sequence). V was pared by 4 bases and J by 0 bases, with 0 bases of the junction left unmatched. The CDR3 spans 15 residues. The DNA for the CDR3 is TGTGCCAGCAGCCGACTAGCGGCGAACACCGGGGAGCTGTTTTTT. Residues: CASSRLAANTGELFF.

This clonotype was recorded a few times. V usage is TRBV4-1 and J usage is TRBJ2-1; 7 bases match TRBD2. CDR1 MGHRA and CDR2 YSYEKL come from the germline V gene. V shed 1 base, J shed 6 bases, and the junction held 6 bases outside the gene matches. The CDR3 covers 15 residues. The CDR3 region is CASSQVAGAANEQFF. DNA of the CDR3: TGCGCCAGCAGCCAAGTGGCGGGAGCTGCCAATGAGCAGTTCTTC.

Here the CDR3 reads CASSKRTVQADNEQFF. Written as DNA, the CDR3 is TGTGCCAGCAGCAAAAGAACCGTTCAAGCTGACAATGAGCAGTTCTTC. The chain joins TRBV7-9 to TRBJ2-1; D ambiguous. The length of the CDR3 is 16 residues. CDR1 is SEHNR and CDR2 is FQNEAQ in the germline V gene (reference sequence). The germline V and J ends were trimmed by 5 bases and 5 bases, with 19 bases remaining between them.

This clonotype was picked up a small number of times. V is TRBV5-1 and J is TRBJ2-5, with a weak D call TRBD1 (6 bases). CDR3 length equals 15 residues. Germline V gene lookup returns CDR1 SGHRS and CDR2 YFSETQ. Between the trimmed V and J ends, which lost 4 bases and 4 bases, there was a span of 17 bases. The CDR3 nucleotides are TGCGCCAGCAGCCTCCAAAGCCGGGACACAGAGACCCAGTACTTC. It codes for CASSLQSRDTETQYF.

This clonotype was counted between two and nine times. For the CDR3, the DNA is TGTGCCAGCAGTTACACCCTGACAGCTCTCTATGGCTACACCTTC. Translating it yields CASSYTLTALYGYTF. The V call is TRBV6-5, the J call TRBJ1-2, with a weak D call TRBD1 (5 bases). The CDR3 has 15 residues. V dropped 2 bases and J dropped 4 bases, with 14 bases sitting between them. CDR1 is MNHEY and CDR2 is SVGAGI in the germline V gene.

CDR3 sequence reads: CASSQERLAGAGEQFF. The CDR3 bases are TGCGCCAGCAGCCAAGAAAGACTAGCGGGGGCGGGTGAGCAGTTCTTC. The rearrangement joins TRBV4-3 to TRBJ2-1; 12 nucleotides match TRBD2. This CDR3 has 16 amino acids. The V gene end was trimmed by 0 bases and the J gene end by 9 bases; junction bases not matched to a gene: 6. CDR1 is LGHNA and CDR2 is YSLEER in the germline V gene.

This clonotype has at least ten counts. CDR3 amino acids: CASSLTHQDTQYF. The CDR3, as DNA: TGTGCCAGCAGTTTAACCCATCAGGATACGCAGTATTTT. The V call is TRBV12-3 or TRBV12-4, the J call TRBJ2-3; no reliable D call. This CDR3 contains 13 residues. V was pared by 2 bases and J by 6 bases, with 9 bases between.

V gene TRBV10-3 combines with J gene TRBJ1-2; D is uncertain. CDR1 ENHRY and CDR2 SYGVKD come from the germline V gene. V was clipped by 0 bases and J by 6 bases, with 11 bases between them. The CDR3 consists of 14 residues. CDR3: CAISESDREHGYTF. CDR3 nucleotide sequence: TGTGCCATCAGTGAGTCGGACCGAGAGCATGGCTACACCTTC.

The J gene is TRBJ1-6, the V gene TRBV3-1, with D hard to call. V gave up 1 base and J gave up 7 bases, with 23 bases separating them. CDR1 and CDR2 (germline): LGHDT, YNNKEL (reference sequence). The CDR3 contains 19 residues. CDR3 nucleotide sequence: TGTGCCAGCAGCCAAGGCCGGGTCCAGAAGGGAGTAGCCAATTCACCCCTCCACTTT. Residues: CASSQGRVQKGVANSPLHF.